Listed below are T cell receptor beta chains from one sample, sequenced in a study of blood T cell repertoires in COVID-19. Only in-frame clones appear in the TCRdb table, and some are missing; sequencing was by immunoSEQ multiplex PCR. The sample gives hundreds of thousands of clones, 86% of which show up once; 2.1% is in the top ten. Sequencing was carried out using peripheral blood. The receptors stem from a woman under 40 who had recovered from COVID-19. CDR3s include the opening cysteine and the closing phenylalanine or tryptophan. Each record gives: V gene, clone size, D gene, J gene, CDR3 DNA, CDR3 protein. D genes are given only for firm matches. Clone size is stated in some rows and not others, as once, few, many or a class when expanded.

>TRBV11-2|.|.|TRBJ1-2
TGTGCCAGCAGCTTAGATGGGGGAGGGGGCTACACCTTC
CASSLDGGGGYTF
>TRBV5-8|.|.|TRBJ2-7
TGTGCCAGCAGCTCCCAGTTACCCTACGAGCAGTACTTC
CASSSQLPYEQYF
>TRBV28|.|TRBD1|TRBJ2-7
TGTGCCAGCAGTTCCCCGGGACAGGGGTACGAGCAGTACTTC
CASSSPGQGYEQYF
>TRBV5-4|.|TRBD2|TRBJ2-7
TGTGCCAGCAGCTCCGGGACTAGCGCACTTTCCTACGAGCAGTACTTC
CASSSGTSALSYEQYF
>TRBV10-3|once|.|TRBJ2-1
TGTGCCATCAGCTTCGGAGGTGGGGGCACCTACAATGAGCAGTTCTTC
CAISFGGGGTYNEQFF
>TRBV7-2|.|TRBD1|TRBJ1-1
TGTGCCAGCAACGAACCGGACAGGGCTGATGAAGCTTTCTTT
CASNEPDRADEAFF
>TRBV21-1|.|.|TRBJ2-1
TGTGCCAGCAGCAAAGCCCGTCAGCGGGGGTCCGGGTTGGTCAATGAGCAGTTCTTC
CASSKARQRGSGLVNEQFF
>TRBV5-4|.|TRBD2|TRBJ2-1
TGTGCCAGCACCCCTACTAGCGGGGGGTTATCCTACAATGAGCAGTTCTTC
CASTPTSGGLSYNEQFF
>TRBV5-1|.|TRBD1|TRBJ1-1
TGCGCCAGCAGTTTTCAGGGGGCTGCGGAAGCTTTCTTT
CASSFQGAAEAFF
>TRBV11-2|.|TRBD2|TRBJ2-2
TGTGCCAGCAGCTTAGTGGGCGTAGGAGCGGGGGGGCGCACCGGGGAGCTGTTTTTT
CASSLVGVGAGGRTGELFF
>TRBV6-6|.|TRBD2|TRBJ2-3
TGTGCCGCCGCATTGGGACTATTCACAGATACGCAGTATTTT
CAAALGLFTDTQYF
>TRBV7-2|.|TRBD2|TRBJ2-1
TGTGCCAGCAGCCACGGACTAGCGGAAGGCTACAATGAGCAGTTCTTC
CASSHGLAEGYNEQFF
>TRBV5-4|once|.|TRBJ2-6
TGTGCCAGCGGCGAGAGGACTGGGGCCAACGTCCTGACTTTC
CASGERTGANVLTF
>TRBV5-6|.|.|TRBJ2-3
TGTGCCAGCAGCTCCCTCAGGGGAGGGACAGATACGCAGTATTTT
CASSSLRGGTDTQYF
>TRBV7-3|.|TRBD2|TRBJ2-3
TGTGCCAGCAGCGCGGGGGGTCTGGCGCAGTATTTT
CASSAGGLAQYF
>TRBV2|.|.|TRBJ2-7
TGTGCCAGCAGTGAATCGGGAACCACTTACGAGCAGTACTTC
CASSESGTTYEQYF
>TRBV4-1|.|TRBD2|TRBJ2-2
TGCGCCAGCAGCCGGACCGGGGGGGCGGACACCGGGGAGCTGTTTTTT
CASSRTGGADTGELFF
>TRBV6-4|.|.|TRBJ2-3
TGTGCCAGCAGCCCAGGAGCGGCCCTTGGGGATACGCAGTATTTT
CASSPGAALGDTQYF
>TRBV9|.|.|TRBJ1-2
TGTGCCAGCAGCGTAGGCGGGGGATCAACGGGCTACACCTTC
CASSVGGGSTGYTF
>TRBV7-3|.|.|TRBJ2-7
TGTGCCAGCAGCTTACAGCAGGGGACGAGCTACGAGCAGTACTTC
CASSLQQGTSYEQYF
>TRBV13|.|TRBD1|TRBJ2-7
TGTGCCAGCAGAAGGACAGGGGGCTCCTACGAGCAGTACTTC
CASRRTGGSYEQYF
>TRBV6-5|.|.|TRBJ1-1
TGTGCCAGCAGGCCCCTCGGGAGGAACACTGAAGCTTTCTTT
CASRPLGRNTEAFF
>TRBV9|.|.|TRBJ2-5
TGTGCCAGCAGCCCCGATTGGAGTTTAGGAGAGACCCAGTACTTC
CASSPDWSLGETQYF
>TRBV7-9|.|.|TRBJ2-7
TGTGCCAGCAGTTCGACCGGGACCTACGAGCAGTACTTC
CASSSTGTYEQYF
>TRBV5-4|.|.|TRBJ2-2
TGTGCCAGCAGGAGCCGGGATAAAGGGTCCGGGGAGCTGTTTTTT
CASRSRDKGSGELFF
>TRBV19|.|.|TRBJ2-1
TGTGCCAGTAGTATCCAAGCGGGTCTGTACAATGAGCAGTTCTTC
CASSIQAGLYNEQFF